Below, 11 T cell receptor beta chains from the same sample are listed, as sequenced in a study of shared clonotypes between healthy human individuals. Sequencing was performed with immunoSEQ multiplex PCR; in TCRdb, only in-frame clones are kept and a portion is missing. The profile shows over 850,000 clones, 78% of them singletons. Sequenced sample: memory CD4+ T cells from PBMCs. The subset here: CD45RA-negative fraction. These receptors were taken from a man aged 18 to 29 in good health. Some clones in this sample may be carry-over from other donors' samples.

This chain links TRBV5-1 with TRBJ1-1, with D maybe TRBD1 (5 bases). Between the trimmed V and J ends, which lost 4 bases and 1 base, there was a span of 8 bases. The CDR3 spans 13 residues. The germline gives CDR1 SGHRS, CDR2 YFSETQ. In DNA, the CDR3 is TGCGCCAGCAGCATTGGGGCGAACACTGAAGCTTTCTTT. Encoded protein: CASSIGANTEAFF.

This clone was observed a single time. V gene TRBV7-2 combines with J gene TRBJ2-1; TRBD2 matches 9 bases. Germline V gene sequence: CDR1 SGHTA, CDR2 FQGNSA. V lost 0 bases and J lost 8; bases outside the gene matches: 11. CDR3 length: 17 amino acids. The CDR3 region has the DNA TGTGCCAGCAGCTTAGCAACCGGGACTAGCAGGGGCGATGAGCAGTTCTTC. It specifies CASSLATGTSRGDEQFF. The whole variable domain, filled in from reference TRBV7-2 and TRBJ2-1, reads GAGVSQSPSNKVTEKGKDVELRCDPISGHTALYWYRQSLGQGLEFLIYFQGNSAPDKSGLPSDRFSAERTGGSVSTLTIQRTQQEDSAVYLCASSLATGTSRGDEQFFGPGTRLTVL.

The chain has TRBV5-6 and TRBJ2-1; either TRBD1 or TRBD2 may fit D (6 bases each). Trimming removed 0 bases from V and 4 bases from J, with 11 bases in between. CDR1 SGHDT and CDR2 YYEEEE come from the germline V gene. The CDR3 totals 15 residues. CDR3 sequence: CASSLVGGGYNEQFF. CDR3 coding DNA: TGTGCCAGCAGCTTGGTCGGGGGCGGGTACAATGAGCAGTTCTTC.

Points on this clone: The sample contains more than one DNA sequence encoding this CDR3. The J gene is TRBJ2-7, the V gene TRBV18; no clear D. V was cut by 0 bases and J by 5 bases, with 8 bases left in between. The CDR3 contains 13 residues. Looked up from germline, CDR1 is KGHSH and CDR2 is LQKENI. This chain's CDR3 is CASSPPGSDEQYF. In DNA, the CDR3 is TGTGCCAGCTCACCACCAGGCTCAGACGAGCAGTACTTC.

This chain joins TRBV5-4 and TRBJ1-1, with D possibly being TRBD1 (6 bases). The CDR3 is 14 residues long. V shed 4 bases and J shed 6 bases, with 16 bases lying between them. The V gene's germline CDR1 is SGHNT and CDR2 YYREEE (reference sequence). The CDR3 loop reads CASSRGGGAAEAFF. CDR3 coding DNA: TGTGCCAGCAGCCGAGGGGGAGGGGCGGCTGAAGCTTTCTTT.

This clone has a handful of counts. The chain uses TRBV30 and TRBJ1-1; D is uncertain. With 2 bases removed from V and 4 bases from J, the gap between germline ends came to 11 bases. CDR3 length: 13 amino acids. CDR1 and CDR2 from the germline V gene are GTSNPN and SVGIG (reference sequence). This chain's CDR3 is CAWSSYTATEAFF. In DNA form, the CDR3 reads TGTGCCTGGAGTTCCTATACTGCCACTGAAGCTTTCTTT.

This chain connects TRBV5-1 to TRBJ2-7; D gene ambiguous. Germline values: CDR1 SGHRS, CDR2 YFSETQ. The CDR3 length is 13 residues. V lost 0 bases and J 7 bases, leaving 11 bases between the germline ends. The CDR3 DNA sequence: TGCGCCAGCAGCTTGGTTCAGTTAGGAGAGCAGTACTTC. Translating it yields CASSLVQLGEQYF.

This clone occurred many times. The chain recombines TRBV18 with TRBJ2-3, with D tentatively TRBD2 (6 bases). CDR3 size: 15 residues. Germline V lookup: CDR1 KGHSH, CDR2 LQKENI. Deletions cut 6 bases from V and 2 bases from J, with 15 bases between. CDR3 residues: CASSFGGVNTDTQYF. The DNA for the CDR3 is TGTGCCAGCTCCTTCGGGGGAGTTAACACAGATACGCAGTATTTT.

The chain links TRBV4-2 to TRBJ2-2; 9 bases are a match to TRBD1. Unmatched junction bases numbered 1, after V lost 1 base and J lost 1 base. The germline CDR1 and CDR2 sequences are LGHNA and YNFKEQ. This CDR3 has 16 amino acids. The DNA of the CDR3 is TGTGCCAGCAGCCAAGCGACAGGGGGGAACACCGGGGAGCTGTTTTTT. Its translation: CASSQATGGNTGELFF.

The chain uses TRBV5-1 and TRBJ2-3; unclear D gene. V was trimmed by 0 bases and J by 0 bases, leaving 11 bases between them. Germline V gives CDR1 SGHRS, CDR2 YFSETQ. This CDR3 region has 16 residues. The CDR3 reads CASSLDGLTSTDTQYF. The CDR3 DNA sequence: TGCGCCAGCAGCTTGGATGGTCTGACTAGCACAGATACGCAGTATTTT.

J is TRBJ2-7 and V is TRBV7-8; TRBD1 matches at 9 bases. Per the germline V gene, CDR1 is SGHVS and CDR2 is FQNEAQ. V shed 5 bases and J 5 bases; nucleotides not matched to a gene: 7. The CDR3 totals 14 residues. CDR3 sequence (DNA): TGTGCCAGCAGCAGGGACAGGGAGTTACACGAGCAGTACTTC. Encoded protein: CASSRDRELHEQYF.